The present T cell receptor beta chain was sequenced within a study of CD8+CD57+ T cells in acquired aplastic anemia (dated by TCRdb to about 2018). As for the study more broadly: On average, sorted CD4+ and CD8+ cells yielded roughly 3.4 ug of extracted DNA, with a range of about 0.19 to 30 ug. CD8+CD57+ expansion was defined as a frequency above the mean frequency observed in healthy subjects.

The patients picked for sequencing were ones in whom flow cytometry had shown an expansion of CD8+CD57+ cells. Severe acquired aplastic anemia was diagnosed in all patients according to International Study of Aplastic Anemia and Agranulocytosis and Camitta criteria. No therapy had been received by the patients at the time of blood sampling. TCR repertoires of sorted CD4+ and CD8+ blood T cells from severe aplastic anemia patients and healthy subjects were deep-sequenced in the study. In the USA, patient enrollment took place under clinicaltrials.gov protocols 00001620, 01623167, 00001397, 00071045, 00081523 and 00961064. Ficoll-Paque density gradient centrifugation was used to isolate peripheral blood mononuclear cells. CD4+ and CD8+ T cells were sorted by FACS or magnetic beads before DNA extraction. This clonotype was counted many times. Its binding antigen is unknown. No clone much larger than this one lies a single base away; base qualities are absent.

V is clipped by 5 bases and J by 3 bases, and the sequence between their germline boundaries is 10 bases long. The CDR3 starts with the cysteine, ends with the phenylalanine, and has 13 residues. Just the 39-base CDR3 DNA is kept, in frame starting at base 1. In the germline V gene, CDR1 corresponds to LGHNA and CDR2 to YNFKEQ. Genomic DNA was used as template for profiling of TCR beta VDJ combinations and CDR3 sequences. TCR repertoire sequencing was run on an Illumina HiSeq 2000. The published analysis was carried out like this. Repertoires were assessed using TRBV/TRBJ rearrangement plots, CDR3 size and DJ length profiles, and Simpson's diversity index. The most abundant DNA sequence in the deep sequencing data was defined as the immunodominant clone. CDR3 amino acid sequences were screened for sharing across subjects and were compared with published repertoires and the VDJdb database. In TCRdb, the public reads were trimmed at Q25 with fastp and aligned with MiXCR, with productive beta chains retained. Every distinct CDR3 protein forms one entry, paired with its most common genes and DNA. TCRdb, not the authors, supplied the V and J calls. The sample data list about 120,000 distinct CDR3 sequences, and under 60% of these were observed just once. The ten top clones hold approximately 28% of the sample.

Study-level results and caveats: Fewer than 35 CD8+ CDR3 sequences were found to be shared between patients and controls, but these sequences appeared to be highly expressed in patients and within the immunodominant clones of the patients. No significant difference in CD8+ Simpson's diversity was found between patients and healthy controls (P=0.060).

The V and J genes are TRBV4-2 and TRBJ2-5; no D gene can be assigned with confidence. The specimen was sorted CD4+, CD8+, or CD8+CD57+ T cells (not recorded which) from PBMCs. This TCR derives from a human donor with aplastic anemia. The CDR3 here reads CASSSTQKETQYF. DNA sequence: TGTGCCAGCAGCTCGACCCAAAAAGAGACCCAGTACTTC.